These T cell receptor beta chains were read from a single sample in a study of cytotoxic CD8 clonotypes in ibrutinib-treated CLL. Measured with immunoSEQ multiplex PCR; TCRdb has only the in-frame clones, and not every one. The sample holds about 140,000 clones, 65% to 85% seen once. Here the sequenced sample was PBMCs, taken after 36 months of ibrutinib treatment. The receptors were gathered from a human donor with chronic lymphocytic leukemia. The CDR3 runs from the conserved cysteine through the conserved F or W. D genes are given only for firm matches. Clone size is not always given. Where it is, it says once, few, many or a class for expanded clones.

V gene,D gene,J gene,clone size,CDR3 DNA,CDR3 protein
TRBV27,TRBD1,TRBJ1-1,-,TGTGCCACTCAACAGGGGTTAGCTGAAGCTTTCTTT,CATQQGLAEAFF
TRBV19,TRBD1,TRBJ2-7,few,TGTGCCAGTAGTAAAGGACAGGGGTCAACCTACGAGCAGTACTTC,CASSKGQGSTYEQYF
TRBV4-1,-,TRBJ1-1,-,TGCGCCAGCAGCCAAGAAGCCCAACTGAGCACTGAAGCTTTCTTT,CASSQEAQLSTEAFF
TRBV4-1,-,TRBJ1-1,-,TGCGCCAGCAGCCAGGAGAGGGGGGTGAACACTGAAGCTTTCTTT,CASSQERGVNTEAFF
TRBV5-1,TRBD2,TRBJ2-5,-,TGCGCCAGCAGCTTGGGGACTAGCGGGAGAGTGGAGACCCAGTACTTC,CASSLGTSGRVETQYF
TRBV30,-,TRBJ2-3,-,TGTGCCTCGGATATCGGACAGAGCACAGATACGCAGTATTTT,CASDIGQSTDTQYF
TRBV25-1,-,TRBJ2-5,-,TGTGCCAGCCAGTTTGGGATACAAGAGACCCAGTACTTC,CASQFGIQETQYF
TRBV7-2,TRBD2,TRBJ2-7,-,TGTGCCAGCAGCGTAGCGGGAGATCCCGAGCAGTACTTC,CASSVAGDPEQYF
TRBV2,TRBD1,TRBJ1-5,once,TGTGCCAGCAGTGGACAGGGAAATCAGCCCCAGCATTTT,CASSGQGNQPQHF
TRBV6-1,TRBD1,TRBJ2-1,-,TGTGCCAGCGGGGGACAGGACTCTGTTCGGCAGTTCTTC,CASGGQDSVRQFF
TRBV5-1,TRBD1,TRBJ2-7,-,TGCGCCAGCAGCATGGGACAGCTTGCCTACGAGCAGTACTTC,CASSMGQLAYEQYF
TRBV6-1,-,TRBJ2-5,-,TGTGCCAGCCATAAGGGGGACCAGTACTTC,CASHKGDQYF
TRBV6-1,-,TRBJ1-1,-,TGTGCCATTGAGAGGAACACTGAAGCTTTCTTT,CAIERNTEAFF
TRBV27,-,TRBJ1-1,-,TGTGCCAGCAGTTTATACGGCAGCTCATCGAACACTGAAGCTTTCTTT,CASSLYGSSSNTEAFF
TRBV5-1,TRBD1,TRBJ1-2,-,TGCGCCAGCAGCTTTATAAGGTCTACAGGGGGAGGTGGCTACACCTTC,CASSFIRSTGGGGYTF
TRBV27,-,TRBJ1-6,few,TGTGCCAGCAGAGCACAGGGAGGTTCACCCCTCCACTTT,CASRAQGGSPLHF
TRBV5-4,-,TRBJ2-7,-,TGTGCCAGCAGCGGGGACGGGGGTCCCGGCTACGAGCAGTACTTC,CASSGDGGPGYEQYF
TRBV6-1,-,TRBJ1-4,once,TGTGCCAGCAGTGATTCGGCCCGACAGGTTTTCGAAAAACTGTTTTTT,CASSDSARQVFEKLFF
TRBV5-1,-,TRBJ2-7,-,TGCGCCAGCGCATGGGCCCTTTCCTACGAGCAGTACTTC,CASAWALSYEQYF
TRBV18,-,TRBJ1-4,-,TGTGCCAGCTCACTCCCCCAGGGCCATAATGAAAAACTGTTTTTT,CASSLPQGHNEKLFF
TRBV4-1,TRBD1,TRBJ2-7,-,TGCGCCAGCAGCCAAGACCCAGGGGGCGCAGGTTGGGAGCAGTACTTC,CASSQDPGGAGWEQYF
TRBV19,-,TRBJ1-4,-,TGTGCCAGTAGTATGGGGGACACCGAGGGTGAAAAACTGTTTTTT,CASSMGDTEGEKLFF
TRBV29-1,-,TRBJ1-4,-,TGCAGCGTCCATGGGGGGGGGAAAGAAAAACTGTTTTTT,CSVHGGGKEKLFF
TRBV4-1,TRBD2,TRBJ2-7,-,TGCGCCAGCAGCCCATGGACTAGCGGAGGCTACGAGCAGTACTTC,CASSPWTSGGYEQYF
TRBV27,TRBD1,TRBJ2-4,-,TGTGCCAGCCGCTTGGGGACAGAAATTCTAGCCAAAAACATTCAGTACTTC,CASRLGTEILAKNIQYF
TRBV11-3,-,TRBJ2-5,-,TGTGCCAGCAGCTTTTCAGGGGCAGAGACCCAGTACTTC,CASSFSGAETQYF
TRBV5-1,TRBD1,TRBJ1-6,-,TGCGCCAGCAGCCCCGGACAGGGTAGTTCACCCCTCCACTTT,CASSPGQGSSPLHF
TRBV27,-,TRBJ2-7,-,TGTGCCAGCACCCACAGGGGGGGATACGAGCAGTACTTC,CASTHRGGYEQYF
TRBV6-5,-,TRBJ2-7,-,TGTGCCAGCAGTTACGGAAGCCACTACGAGCAGTACTTC,CASSYGSHYEQYF
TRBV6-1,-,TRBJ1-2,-,TGTGCCAGCAGTGACTGGGCAGGAGGAAACTATGGCTACACCTTC,CASSDWAGGNYGYTF
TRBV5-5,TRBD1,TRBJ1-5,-,TGTGCCAGCAGCTCAGGACAGGGGTGGCAGCCCCAGCATTTT,CASSSGQGWQPQHF
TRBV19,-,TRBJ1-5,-,TGTGCCAGTAGTACCTACAATCAGCCCCAGCATTTT,CASSTYNQPQHF
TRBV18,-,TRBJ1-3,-,TGTGCCAGCTCACCTACTGACAGGATTGGAAACACCATATATTTT,CASSPTDRIGNTIYF
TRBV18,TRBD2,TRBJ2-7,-,TGTGCCAGCTCACTTCTCGGGGGGGCCTACGAGCAGTACTTC,CASSLLGGAYEQYF
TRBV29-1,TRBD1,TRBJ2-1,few,TGCAGCGTTGAACTAGAGGAGCAGGGGGTCGATGAGCAGTTCTTC,CSVELEEQGVDEQFF
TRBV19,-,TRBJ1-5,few,TGTGCCAGTAGTACGGCGCGTCGTAGGGGCAATCAGCCCCAGCATTTT,CASSTARRRGNQPQHF
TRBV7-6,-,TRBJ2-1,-,TGTGCCAGCAGCCTACGGGGATTTAGGGGGGCAGGTTTCGATGAGCAGTTCTTC,CASSLRGFRGAGFDEQFF
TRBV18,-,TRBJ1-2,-,TGTGCCAGCTCGCCCGGACAGCCTAGATGGAGCTATGGCTACACCTTC,CASSPGQPRWSYGYTF
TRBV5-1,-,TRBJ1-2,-,TGCGCCAGCAGTTTGGACTGGAGCTATGGCTACACCTTC,CASSLDWSYGYTF
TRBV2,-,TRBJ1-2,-,TGTGCCAGCAGTGTCCACGGGAAGGGATACGGCTACACCTTC,CASSVHGKGYGYTF